The rows below give T cell receptor beta chains drawn from one sample of a study of Graves' ophthalmopathy and Graves' hyperthyroidism. TCRdb fed the multiplex PCR reads into MiXCR, producing one record per CDR3 protein. The sample comprises approximately 700,000 distinct CDR3 sequences, 40% of which are singletons, and roughly 46% rests with the top ten. Input material: peripheral blood. Receptor source: an adult man with Graves' ophthalmopathy. Each CDR3 is given with its conserved first and last residue. D genes are given only for firm matches. The listing skips clone size in some rows; elsewhere it reads once, few, many or a size class.

j_gene | v_gene | abundance | d_gene | CDR3aa | CDR3nt
TRBJ1-1 | TRBV25-1 | NA | TRBD1 | CASSDSARGETEAFF | TGTGCCAGCAGTGACTCGGCCAGGGGGGAAACTGAAGCTTTCTTT
TRBJ2-5 | TRBV20-1 | many | TRBD1 | CSAPGTGGAKTQYF | TGCAGTGCGCCAGGGACAGGGGGCGCGAAGACCCAGTACTTC
TRBJ1-4 | TRBV10-3 | NA | NA | CATGRGGVDEKLFF | TGTGCCACGGGGAGGGGGGGCGTTGATGAAAAACTGTTTTTT
TRBJ1-2 | TRBV7-2 | NA | NA | CASSLVDQGSGYTF | TGTGCCAGCAGCTTAGTAGATCAGGGCTCTGGCTACACCTTC
TRBJ2-7 | TRBV10-3 | NA | NA | CASTTATYEQYF | TGTGCCAGCACAACAGCTACCTACGAGCAGTACTTC
TRBJ2-5 | TRBV29-1 | NA | NA | CSVEDHEGGETQYF | TGCAGCGTTGAAGATCATGAGGGTGGGGAGACCCAGTACTTC
TRBJ1-2 | TRBV7-9 | few | NA | CASRTTGGSYGYTF | TGTGCCAGCAGGACCACCGGGGGAAGCTATGGCTACACCTTC
TRBJ2-2 | TRBV19 | few | NA | CASSISGIGELFF | TGTGCCAGTAGTATATCCGGGATCGGGGAGCTGTTTTTT
TRBJ2-5 | TRBV20-1 | NA | NA | CSARDFGAGVKTQYF | TGCAGTGCTAGAGATTTTGGGGCAGGGGTGAAGACCCAGTACTTC
TRBJ2-5 | TRBV5-4 | few | NA | CASSTAQGRQETQYF | TGTGCCAGCAGCACCGCACAGGGGAGGCAAGAGACCCAGTACTTC
TRBJ1-4 | TRBV10-3 | once | TRBD1 | CASSVNRGQEKLFF | TGTGCCAGCAGTGTTAACAGGGGACAGGAAAAACTGTTTTTT
TRBJ2-5 | TRBV7-9 | many | NA | CASSFTWGQETQYF | TGTGCCAGCAGCTTTACTTGGGGACAAGAGACCCAGTACTTC
TRBJ1-1 | TRBV7-2 | many | NA | CASSLGWTEAFF | TGTGCCAGCAGCTTAGGGTGGACTGAAGCTTTCTTT
TRBJ1-5 | TRBV10-3 | NA | NA | CASSYLGGKGNSNQPQHF | TGTGCCAGCAGTTACTTGGGGGGCAAGGGGAATAGCAATCAGCCCCAGCATTTT